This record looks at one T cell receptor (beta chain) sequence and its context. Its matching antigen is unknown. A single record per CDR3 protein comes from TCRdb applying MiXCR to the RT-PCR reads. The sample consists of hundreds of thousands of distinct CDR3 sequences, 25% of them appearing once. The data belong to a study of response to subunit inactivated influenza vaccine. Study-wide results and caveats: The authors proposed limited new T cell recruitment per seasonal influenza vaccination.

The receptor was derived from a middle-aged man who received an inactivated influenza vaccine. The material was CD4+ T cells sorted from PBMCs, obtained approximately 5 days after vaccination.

The CDR3: CASRLSGTYEQYF. CDR3 in DNA: TGTGCCAGCAGGCTGAGCGGGACCTACGAGCAGTACTTC. J is TRBJ2-7 and V is TRBV28, with 7 bases fitting TRBD2. Germline V gene sequence: CDR1 MDHEN, CDR2 SYDVKM. There are 13 residues in the CDR3. V shed 6 bases and J 2 bases; nucleotides not matched to a gene: 4.